What follows are 16 T cell receptor beta chains derived from one specimen sequenced in a study of regulatory T cells in long-lasting Graves disease. Building of the TCR beta libraries involved iRepertoire HTBI primers and Arm-PCR of CDR3 regions. TCRdb passed the multiplex PCR reads through MiXCR, listing each CDR3 protein once. This table holds over 300,000 distinct CDR3 sequences, around 16% found once. The time point: newly diagnosed GD, antithyroid drugs for less than 3 months. Extracted PBMC RNA gave rise to the TCR library. The specimen was peripheral blood mononuclear cells (PBMCs), collected at new diagnosis, from a patient treated with antithyroid drugs. The receptors here all came from a female donor with Graves disease.

This clonotype was seen repeatedly, ten times or more. V usage is TRBV30 and J usage is TRBJ2-1; 9 bases align to TRBD2. The germline V gene has CDR1 GTSNPN and CDR2 SVGIG (reference sequence). Unmatched junction bases numbered 6, after V lost 1 base and J lost 5 bases. The CDR3 contains 15 residues. The CDR3 reads CAWSEEAGGNNEQFF. The CDR3 bases are TGTGCCTGGAGTGAAGAAGCGGGAGGAAACAATGAGCAGTTCTTC.

The sample holds many counts of this clonotype. The chain links TRBV5-5 to TRBJ2-6, with 12 nucleotides matching TRBD1. The CDR3 runs 19 residues. Germline V gives CDR1 SGHKS, CDR2 YYEKEE (reference sequence). V shed 5 bases, J shed 1 base, and the junction held 10 bases outside the gene matches. Here the CDR3 reads CASSISPGQGASGANVLTF. CDR3 nucleotide sequence: TGTGCCAGCAGTATTAGCCCGGGACAGGGGGCGTCTGGGGCCAACGTCCTGACTTTC.

This clonotype was counted at least ten times. The chain is built from TRBV6-1 and TRBJ1-1, with TRBD1 as a possible D gene (5 bases). V was pared by 6 bases and J by 3 bases, with 11 bases between. This CDR3 contains 13 residues. Germline V gene sequence: CDR1 MNHNS, CDR2 SASEGT. The CDR3: CASSPTDYTEAFF. In DNA form, the CDR3 reads TGTGCCAGCAGCCCGACAGATTACACTGAAGCTTTCTTT.

This clonotype was detected many times. This chain links TRBV12-3 or TRBV12-4 with TRBJ2-3, with TRBD2 as a possible D gene (6 bases). This CDR3 is 18 amino acids long. Trimming removed 1 base at V and 4 bases at J, with 21 bases between. CDR3 protein: CASSLEFGQEGGPDTQYF. The CDR3 coding sequence is TGTGCCAGCAGTTTAGAGTTCGGGCAGGAGGGCGGCCCAGATACGCAGTATTTT.

As DNA, the CDR3 is TGTGCCAGCAGTTTCTTTCCCGCGAACACTGAAGCTTTCTTT. Its translation: CASSFFPANTEAFF. The J gene is TRBJ1-1, the V gene TRBV27; D remains unclear. The CDR3 runs 14 residues. Germline CDR1 reads MNHEY; CDR2 reads SMNVEV (reference sequence). Trimming cost V 3 bases and J 1 base, with 9 bases left between them.

This clonotype was observed at least ten times. The gene calls are TRBV24-1 and TRBJ1-2; D uncertain. The CDR3 extends over 14 amino acids. Trimming cost V 4 bases and J 5 bases, with 13 bases left between them. From germline, CDR1 is KGHDR and CDR2 SFDVKD. CDR3 in amino acids: CATSDNDGTYGYTF. As DNA, the CDR3 is TGTGCCACCAGTGACAACGACGGAACTTATGGCTACACCTTC.

Details on this clonotype: A much larger clone lies a single base off, so this may be a read error. Lacking the conserved final phenylalanine or tryptophan, this CDR3 likely reflects a read error. The chain recombines TRBV20-1 with TRBJ2-7, with 13 bases that match TRBD2. The V gene's germline CDR1 is DFQATT and CDR2 SNEGSKA (reference sequence). The length of the CDR3 is 16 residues. V lost 5 bases to trimming and J lost 2 bases; unmatched junction nucleotides: 9. The CDR3 DNA follows: TGCAGTGCTCGTCCCGGGACTAGCGGGATTACCTACGAGCAGTACTCC. Translating gives CSARPGTSGITYEQYS.

This clonotype has at least ten counts. The chain is built from TRBV7-2 and TRBJ1-1; perhaps TRBD1 as D (6 bases). The CDR3 totals 14 residues. CDR1 and CDR2 from the germline V gene are SGHTA and FQGNSA. The V end lost 5 bases, the J end lost 14 bases, and 24 bases lay between the germline ends. The CDR3 spells CASSPIQGLGGGFF. The CDR3 DNA reads TGTGCCAGCAGCCCGATACAGGGCCTGGGGGGAGGATTCTTT.

This clonotype was seen repeatedly, ten times or more. The chain employs TRBV12-3 or TRBV12-4 and TRBJ1-1; TRBD1 matches 9 bases. Germline trimming cut 8 bases from V and 3 bases from J; bases unmatched to any gene: 7. There are 14 residues in the CDR3. The CDR3 DNA sequence: TGTGCCAGCGGAAGACAGGGGGGGGACACTGAAGCTTTCTTT. This codes for CASGRQGGDTEAFF.

This clonotype has more than one count but fewer than ten. The CDR3 carries no conserved terminal phenylalanine or tryptophan, so it likely arises from a read error. The gene calls are TRBV7-3 and TRBJ2-5; 10 nucleotides agree with TRBD2. The CDR3 is 15 residues long. Germline assignment: CDR1 SGHTA and CDR2 FQGTGA. V gave up 5 bases and J gave up 5 bases; unmatched junction bases: 8. CDR3 region: CASSPQGLALETQYY. The CDR3 nucleotides are TGTGCCAGCAGCCCCCAGGGACTAGCGCTGGAGACCCAGTACTAC.

Ten or more counts support this clonotype. V gene TRBV29-1 combines with J gene TRBJ1-1, with TRBD1 matching over 9 bases. The V gene end was trimmed by 6 bases and the J gene end by 4 bases; junction bases not matched to a gene: 3. CDR1 and CDR2 from the germline V gene are SQVTM and ANQGSEA. The CDR3 has 12 residues. DNA of the CDR3: TGCAGCGTGACAGGGGGGAGCACTGAAGCTTTCTTT. Amino acid sequence: CSVTGGSTEAFF.

This clonotype came up many times. This chain uses TRBV7-8 with TRBJ2-7; 12 nucleotides match TRBD2. Unmatched junction bases numbered 11, after V lost 5 bases and J lost 9 bases. This CDR3 has 15 residues. The germline CDR1 and CDR2 sequences are SGHVS and FQNEAQ. CDR3 in amino acids: CASSPGTSGPPGQYF. For the CDR3, the DNA is TGTGCCAGCAGCCCGGGGACTAGCGGGCCTCCGGGGCAGTACTTC.

This clonotype was observed a handful of times. The chain links TRBV9 to TRBJ2-3; 12 bases are shared with TRBD2. V lost 4 bases to trimming and J lost 0 bases; unmatched junction nucleotides: 3. Germline V gene sequence: CDR1 SGDLS, CDR2 YYNGEE. The CDR3 loop spans 16 amino acids. CDR3 sequence: CASSQLAGGSTDTQYF. In DNA, the CDR3 is TGTGCCAGCAGCCAGCTAGCGGGGGGGAGCACAGATACGCAGTATTTT.

This clonotype was counted at least ten times. This rearrangement joins TRBV13 to TRBJ2-1; 10 positions agree with TRBD2. Per the germline V gene, CDR1 is PRHDT and CDR2 is FYEKMQ (reference sequence). With 5 bases clipped from V and 5 bases from J, the junction kept 12 bases outside the gene matches. This CDR3 contains 17 residues. The CDR3 sequence is CASSAHSGTSVDNEQFF. The CDR3 nucleotides are TGTGCCAGCAGCGCCCACAGCGGGACTAGCGTAGACAATGAGCAGTTCTTC.

In this sample, this clonotype turned up many times. The chain uses TRBV19 and TRBJ1-2; no definite D call. Trimming took 1 base from V and 2 from J, leaving 8 bases between them. The CDR3 extends over 14 amino acids. Germline CDR1 reads LNHDA; CDR2 reads SQIVND (reference sequence). The DNA of the CDR3 is TGTGCCAGTAGTATAGCCGGGTACAACTATGGCTACACCTTC. Its translation is CASSIAGYNYGYTF.

At least ten counts were recorded for this clonotype. The chain uses TRBV12-5 and TRBJ1-1, with TRBD1 as a possible D gene (5 bases). The CDR3 contains 13 residues. Trimming shortened V by 7 bases and J by 1 base, and 10 bases separated the two germline ends. Germline V gene data show CDR1 as LGHNT and CDR2 as FRNRAP. The CDR3 DNA is TGTGCTAGTGCCACGCAGGGGAACACTGAAGCTTTCTTT. This sequence encodes CASATQGNTEAFF.